This T cell receptor beta chain appears in the sequencing data of a study of regulatory T cells in long-lasting Graves disease. Study summary: Antithyroid drug exposure in newly diagnosed Graves' patients had lasted under 3 months.

Time point noted: newly diagnosed GD, antithyroid drugs for less than 3 months. PBMCs provided the RNA from which the TCR library was made. The collection involved drawing 8 to 9 milliliters of peripheral blood into EDTA tubes. Trimming cost V 0 bases and J 2 bases; bases outside gene matches: 3. CDR3 size: 16 residues. Germline V lookup: CDR1 MNHEY, CDR2 SVGEGT. To make TCR beta libraries, researchers used iRepertoire HTBI primers and Arm-PCR of CDR3 regions. MiXCR, run by TCRdb on the multiplex PCR reads, gives a single entry per CDR3 protein. The repertoire includes under 300,000 distinct CDR3 sequences, 18% of them detected once, and roughly 15% sits in the top ten. These records were also assigned to another study, of T cells in Graves' hyperthyroidism and ophthalmopathy. That paper states: Diagnoses were made from clinical symptoms, serum measures (thyroxine and TRAb), thyroid ultrasound and orbital computed tomography. Also found in blood were most expanded thyroid clonotypes above 0.001.

The V call is TRBV6-2 or TRBV6-3, the J call TRBJ2-3; 9 bases line up with TRBD1. The specimen comprised peripheral blood mononuclear cells (PBMCs), sampled at new diagnosis, from a patient treated with antithyroid drugs. This clonotype was sampled from a woman between 25 and 40 years old with Graves disease. CDR3 nucleotide sequence: TGTGCCAGCAGTTACTCTACAGGGGGCCCCACAGATACGCAGTATTTT. Translated: CASSYSTGGPTDTQYF.